This TCR beta chain stems from a study of blood T cell repertoires in COVID-19. Study-wide background: In each case, the material was cDNA or gDNA derived from T cells, B-cell-depleted T cells, or PBMCs.

Cohort 3 recovery required two negative PCRs, clearance, or symptom resolution. Some clones are missing from TCRdb's copy, which holds only in-frame ones; the method was immunoSEQ multiplex PCR. The sample has 430,000 or so clones; roughly 90% are singletons. The CDR3 loop spans 16 amino acids. Germline CDR1 reads GTSNPN; CDR2 reads SVGIG (reference sequence). Trimming took 0 bases from V and 4 from J, leaving 18 bases between them. The sample was PBMCs or T cells enriched from blood (not recorded which). The chain uses TRBV30 and TRBJ2-5; TRBD2 is a possible D gene (5 bases). The source of this sequence is a middle-aged woman who had recovered from COVID-19. The CDR3: CAWSVRGSRVLETQYF. Written as DNA, the CDR3 is TGTGCCTGGAGTGTAAGAGGATCGAGGGTCTTAGAGACCCAGTACTTC.